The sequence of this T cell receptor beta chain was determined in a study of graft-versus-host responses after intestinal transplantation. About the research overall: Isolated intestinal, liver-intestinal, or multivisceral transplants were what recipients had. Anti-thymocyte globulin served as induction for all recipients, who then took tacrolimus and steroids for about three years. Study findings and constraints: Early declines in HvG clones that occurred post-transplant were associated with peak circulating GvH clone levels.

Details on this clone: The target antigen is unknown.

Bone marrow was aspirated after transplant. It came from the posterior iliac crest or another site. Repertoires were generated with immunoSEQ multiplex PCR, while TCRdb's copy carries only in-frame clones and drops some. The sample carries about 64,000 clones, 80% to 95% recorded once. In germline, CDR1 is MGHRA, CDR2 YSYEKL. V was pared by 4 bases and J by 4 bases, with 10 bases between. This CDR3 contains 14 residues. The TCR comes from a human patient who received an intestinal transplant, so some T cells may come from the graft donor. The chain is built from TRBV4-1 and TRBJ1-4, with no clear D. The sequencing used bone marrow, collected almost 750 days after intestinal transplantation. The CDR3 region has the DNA TGCGCCAGCAGCCCAACCCAAAATAATGAAAAACTGTTTTTT. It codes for CASSPTQNNEKLFF.